The rows below give T cell receptor beta chains drawn from one sample of a study of cytomegalovirus exposure and HLA in healthy donors. Sequencing was performed with immunoSEQ multiplex PCR; in TCRdb, only in-frame clones are kept and a portion is missing. The sample holds under 200,000 clones, around three quarters seen once. Sequenced: PBMCs. These receptors came from a woman in her twenties or thirties in good health and CMV-seropositive. The CDR3 runs from the conserved cysteine through the conserved F or W. The D gene is left open where the match is weak. Size values are once, few and many counts, or a class for expanded clones, and some rows have none.

j_gene: TRBJ1-1
v_gene: TRBV5-4
abundance: once
d_gene: TRBD1
CDR3aa: CASSPQDRGGTEAFF
CDR3nt: TGTGCCAGCAGCCCGCAGGACAGGGGGGGGACTGAAGCTTTCTTT

j_gene: TRBJ2-5
v_gene: TRBV7-2
abundance: -
d_gene: -
CDR3aa: CASSLRGETQYF
CDR3nt: TGTGCCAGCAGCTTAAGGGGGGAGACCCAGTACTTC

j_gene: TRBJ2-7
v_gene: TRBV6-4
abundance: -
d_gene: TRBD1
CDR3aa: CASSDSTRTGPYEQYF
CDR3nt: TGTGCCAGCAGTGACTCGACAAGGACAGGCCCCTACGAGCAGTACTTC

j_gene: TRBJ1-3
v_gene: TRBV5-1
abundance: -
d_gene: -
CDR3aa: CASSLLQGSGNTIYF
CDR3nt: TGCGCCAGCAGCCTACTACAGGGATCCGGAAACACCATATATTTT

j_gene: TRBJ2-1
v_gene: TRBV5-1
abundance: -
d_gene: TRBD1
CDR3aa: CANSLGGTGDHNEQFF
CDR3nt: TGCGCCAACAGCTTGGGAGGGACAGGGGACCACAATGAGCAGTTCTTC

j_gene: TRBJ1-5
v_gene: TRBV28
abundance: few
d_gene: TRBD1
CDR3aa: CASRGTVTLNQPQHF
CDR3nt: TGTGCCAGCAGAGGGACAGTAACCCTCAATCAGCCCCAGCATTTT

j_gene: TRBJ1-2
v_gene: TRBV29-1
abundance: -
d_gene: TRBD1
CDR3aa: CSVEEGQGANGYTF
CDR3nt: TGCAGCGTTGAGGAGGGACAGGGGGCCAATGGCTACACCTTC

j_gene: TRBJ2-7
v_gene: TRBV9
abundance: -
d_gene: -
CDR3aa: CASSVAVPGEQYF
CDR3nt: TGTGCCAGCAGCGTAGCGGTTCCGGGAGAGCAGTACTTC

j_gene: TRBJ1-2
v_gene: TRBV5-4
abundance: -
d_gene: -
CDR3aa: CASSPGLAGYTF
CDR3nt: TGTGCCAGCAGCCCCGGGTTGGCTGGCTACACCTTC

j_gene: TRBJ1-2
v_gene: TRBV28
abundance: -
d_gene: -
CDR3aa: CASIQGFSNYGYTF
CDR3nt: TGTGCCAGCATTCAGGGCTTCTCTAACTATGGCTACACCTTC

j_gene: TRBJ2-7
v_gene: TRBV10-2
abundance: -
d_gene: TRBD2
CDR3aa: CASRTSGRPYEQYF
CDR3nt: TGCGCCAGCAGAACTAGCGGTAGGCCCTACGAGCAGTACTTC

j_gene: TRBJ1-2
v_gene: TRBV25-1
abundance: -
d_gene: -
CDR3aa: CASSAQEKNYGYTF
CDR3nt: TGTGCCAGCAGTGCTCAAGAGAAGAACTATGGCTACACCTTC

j_gene: TRBJ1-1
v_gene: TRBV6-5
abundance: -
d_gene: TRBD1
CDR3aa: CASSYSSGQGAAEAFF
CDR3nt: TGTGCCAGCAGTTACTCGAGCGGACAGGGGGCCGCTGAAGCTTTCTTT

j_gene: TRBJ1-1
v_gene: TRBV5-1
abundance: -
d_gene: TRBD1
CDR3aa: CASSLGTGRMNTEAFF
CDR3nt: TGCGCCAGCAGCCTTGGGACAGGGAGGATGAACACTGAAGCTTTCTTT

j_gene: TRBJ2-1
v_gene: TRBV30
abundance: -
d_gene: TRBD2
CDR3aa: CAWSRLAGEQFF
CDR3nt: TGTGCCTGGAGCCGTCTAGCGGGTGAGCAGTTCTTC

j_gene: TRBJ2-3
v_gene: TRBV5-1
abundance: once
d_gene: TRBD2
CDR3aa: CASSSGTTTDTQYF
CDR3nt: TGCGCCAGCAGCTCCGGGACTACGACAGATACGCAGTATTTT

j_gene: TRBJ2-6
v_gene: TRBV2
abundance: -
d_gene: -
CDR3aa: CASSEVGGGANVLTF
CDR3nt: TGTGCCAGCAGTGAAGTGGGGGGAGGGGCCAACGTCCTGACTTTC

j_gene: TRBJ2-4
v_gene: TRBV30
abundance: once
d_gene: -
CDR3aa: CAWSVNPRDTVYLAKNIQYF
CDR3nt: TGTGCCTGGAGTGTAAACCCCCGGGACACGGTTTATCTAGCCAAAAACATTCAGTACTTC

j_gene: TRBJ2-7
v_gene: TRBV7-2
abundance: -
d_gene: TRBD2
CDR3aa: CASSLRLAGSYEQYF
CDR3nt: TGTGCCAGCAGCTTAAGACTAGCGGGCTCCTACGAGCAGTACTTC

j_gene: TRBJ2-3
v_gene: TRBV7-2
abundance: -
d_gene: -
CDR3aa: CASSVTQDTQYF
CDR3nt: TGTGCCAGCAGCGTCACACAAGATACGCAGTATTTT

j_gene: TRBJ2-7
v_gene: TRBV13
abundance: few
d_gene: TRBD1
CDR3aa: CASSAGTGSYEQYF
CDR3nt: TGTGCCAGCAGCGCCGGGACAGGGAGCTACGAGCAGTACTTC

j_gene: TRBJ1-1
v_gene: TRBV10-3
abundance: -
d_gene: TRBD1
CDR3aa: CAISESSGIKQGSTEAFF
CDR3nt: TGTGCCATCAGTGAGTCAAGCGGAATTAAACAGGGGAGTACTGAAGCTTTCTTT

j_gene: TRBJ1-1
v_gene: TRBV9
abundance: -
d_gene: -
CDR3aa: CASSALLLGQGTEAFF
CDR3nt: TGTGCCAGCAGCGCCCTTCTCCTGGGGCAAGGCACTGAAGCTTTCTTT

j_gene: TRBJ2-7
v_gene: TRBV19
abundance: -
d_gene: TRBD1
CDR3aa: CASSGQGPWEQYF
CDR3nt: TGTGCCAGTTCGGGACAGGGCCCTTGGGAGCAGTACTTC

j_gene: TRBJ1-1
v_gene: TRBV19
abundance: -
d_gene: -
CDR3aa: CASSKQGRISQAFF
CDR3nt: TGTGCCAGTAGTAAACAGGGTAGAATTTCCCAAGCTTTCTTT

j_gene: TRBJ1-4
v_gene: TRBV6-1
abundance: -
d_gene: -
CDR3aa: CASSEGQMNEKLFF
CDR3nt: TGTGCCAGCAGTGAAGGGCAGATGAATGAAAAACTGTTTTTT

j_gene: TRBJ1-2
v_gene: TRBV6-5
abundance: few
d_gene: -
CDR3aa: CASSRAGDYGYTF
CDR3nt: TGTGCCAGCAGTCGCGCAGGGGACTATGGCTACACCTTC

j_gene: TRBJ2-1
v_gene: TRBV5-4
abundance: -
d_gene: TRBD2
CDR3aa: CASSSSGGTYNEQFF
CDR3nt: TGTGCCAGCAGCTCCAGCGGGGGGACCTACAATGAGCAGTTCTTC

j_gene: TRBJ2-5
v_gene: TRBV5-4
abundance: -
d_gene: TRBD2
CDR3aa: CASRAGTSGRGGEETQYF
CDR3nt: TGTGCCAGCAGGGCCGGGACTAGCGGGAGGGGAGGGGAAGAGACCCAGTACTTC

j_gene: TRBJ1-4
v_gene: TRBV2
abundance: -
d_gene: TRBD1
CDR3aa: CASSVQGASGLFF
CDR3nt: TGTGCCAGCAGTGTGCAGGGGGCTAGCGGACTGTTTTTT

j_gene: TRBJ1-2
v_gene: TRBV5-6
abundance: -
d_gene: -
CDR3aa: CASSLRGFDGYTF
CDR3nt: TGTGCCAGCAGCTTGCGAGGGTTTGACGGCTACACCTTC

j_gene: TRBJ1-3
v_gene: TRBV9
abundance: -
d_gene: -
CDR3aa: CASGREGNSGNTIYF
CDR3nt: TGTGCCAGCGGCAGGGAGGGGAACTCTGGAAACACCATATATTTT

j_gene: TRBJ1-2
v_gene: TRBV27
abundance: -
d_gene: -
CDR3aa: CASSLKGAGLNYGYTF
CDR3nt: TGTGCCAGCAGTTTAAAAGGGGCGGGATTGAACTATGGCTACACCTTC

j_gene: TRBJ1-1
v_gene: TRBV7-2
abundance: -
d_gene: -
CDR3aa: CASKLSPGDTEAFF
CDR3nt: TGTGCCAGCAAATTGTCCCCGGGGGACACTGAAGCTTTCTTT

j_gene: TRBJ2-1
v_gene: TRBV19
abundance: -
d_gene: TRBD2
CDR3aa: CASSIYREAGAPYNEQFF
CDR3nt: TGTGCCAGTAGTATATATAGGGAAGCGGGAGCTCCCTACAATGAGCAGTTCTTC

j_gene: TRBJ1-6
v_gene: TRBV21-1
abundance: -
d_gene: -
CDR3aa: CASSTLDTVQSSYNSPLHF
CDR3nt: TGTGCCAGCAGCACCCTGGACACTGTGCAAAGCTCCTATAATTCACCCCTCCACTTT

j_gene: TRBJ1-3
v_gene: TRBV9
abundance: -
d_gene: -
CDR3aa: CASSVEGNSGNTIYF
CDR3nt: TGTGCCAGCAGCGTAGAGGGGAACTCTGGAAACACCATATATTTT

j_gene: TRBJ1-1
v_gene: TRBV5-4
abundance: -
d_gene: TRBD1
CDR3aa: CASSFGTGKLGTEAFF
CDR3nt: TGTGCCAGCAGCTTCGGGACAGGGAAATTGGGCACTGAAGCTTTCTTT

j_gene: TRBJ1-1
v_gene: TRBV29-1
abundance: -
d_gene: -
CDR3aa: CSVERGKGGTEAFF
CDR3nt: TGCAGCGTTGAAAGGGGGAAAGGGGGCACTGAAGCTTTCTTT

j_gene: TRBJ2-1
v_gene: TRBV2
abundance: -
d_gene: TRBD1
CDR3aa: CASRLGTGQGEQFF
CDR3nt: TGTGCCAGCAGGCTAGGGACAGGCCAGGGTGAGCAGTTCTTC

j_gene: TRBJ1-2
v_gene: TRBV9
abundance: -
d_gene: -
CDR3aa: CASSVSTGHYGYTF
CDR3nt: TGTGCCAGCAGCGTTTCGACAGGTCACTATGGCTACACCTTC

j_gene: TRBJ1-5
v_gene: TRBV27
abundance: once
d_gene: -
CDR3aa: CASSRSGGSNQPQHF
CDR3nt: TGTGCCAGCAGCAGGTCGGGAGGTAGCAATCAGCCCCAGCATTTT

j_gene: TRBJ2-5
v_gene: TRBV28
abundance: -
d_gene: TRBD2
CDR3aa: CASSRVGTRQETQYF
CDR3nt: TGTGCCAGCAGTAGAGTAGGGACTAGACAAGAGACCCAGTACTTC

j_gene: TRBJ1-6
v_gene: TRBV28
abundance: -
d_gene: TRBD1
CDR3aa: CASSPRTGDNSPLHF
CDR3nt: TGTGCCAGCAGTCCGAGGACAGGGGATAATTCACCCCTCCACTTT

j_gene: TRBJ2-7
v_gene: TRBV7-2
abundance: -
d_gene: -
CDR3aa: CASSFAVAYEQYF
CDR3nt: TGTGCCAGCAGCTTTGCAGTTGCCTACGAGCAGTACTTC

j_gene: TRBJ2-7
v_gene: TRBV7-2
abundance: -
d_gene: -
CDR3aa: CASSFLQGSYEQYF
CDR3nt: TGTGCCAGCAGCTTCCTGCAGGGGAGCTACGAGCAGTACTTC

j_gene: TRBJ1-2
v_gene: TRBV5-3
abundance: -
d_gene: -
CDR3aa: CARSLVWGGGYTF
CDR3nt: TGTGCCAGAAGCTTGGTGTGGGGAGGAGGCTACACCTTC

j_gene: TRBJ2-3
v_gene: TRBV5-5
abundance: -
d_gene: -
CDR3aa: CASSSQSGMRTDTQYF
CDR3nt: TGTGCCAGCAGCTCACAATCAGGGATGAGGACAGATACGCAGTATTTT

j_gene: TRBJ2-3
v_gene: TRBV7-2
abundance: -
d_gene: -
CDR3aa: CASSLGLTGDTQYF
CDR3nt: TGTGCCAGCAGCTTAGGCCTAACAGGAGATACGCAGTATTTT

j_gene: TRBJ2-7
v_gene: TRBV7-6
abundance: -
d_gene: TRBD1
CDR3aa: CASSLLAGQGASEQYF
CDR3nt: TGTGCCAGCAGCTTACTCGCGGGACAGGGGGCTTCCGAGCAGTACTTC

j_gene: TRBJ2-7
v_gene: TRBV9
abundance: few
d_gene: TRBD1
CDR3aa: CASSGLPTGDYEQYF
CDR3nt: TGTGCCAGCAGCGGACTACCGACAGGGGACTACGAGCAGTACTTC

j_gene: TRBJ2-7
v_gene: TRBV10-1
abundance: -
d_gene: TRBD1
CDR3aa: CASSLERDRETYEQYF
CDR3nt: TGCGCCAGCAGTCTCGAGCGGGACAGGGAAACCTACGAGCAGTACTTC

j_gene: TRBJ2-1
v_gene: TRBV30
abundance: -
d_gene: -
CDR3aa: CAWSPSPGHEQFF
CDR3nt: TGTGCCTGGAGCCCTTCACCTGGGCATGAGCAGTTCTTC

j_gene: TRBJ2-7
v_gene: TRBV4-3
abundance: -
d_gene: TRBD1
CDR3aa: CASSQAGTGNEQYF
CDR3nt: TGCGCCAGCAGCCAGGCTGGGACAGGCAACGAGCAGTACTTC